What follows is one TCR beta chain and its context. Next came a second PCR, run for roughly 6 to 11 cycles, which used a sample-barcoded 5' primer along with a J-beta primer mix. TCRdb re-called the 5' RACE reads with MiXCR, one entry per CDR3 protein. Of 850,000 to 1,100,000 distinct CDR3 sequences listed, under 40% are singletons. Germline V gene sequence: CDR1 LNHNV, CDR2 YYDKDF (reference sequence). The CDR3 spans 16 residues. This record comes from a study of blood T cells in healthy people across ages. V and J are TRBV15 and TRBJ2-1, with D possibly being TRBD1 (5 bases). The closer fit of TRBJ2-7 to the DNA end suggests the J call may be wrong. The sample was blood. The sequence was obtained from a young man in good health. The CDR3 spells CATSRVGESSYNEQYF. In nucleotides, the CDR3 is TGTGCCACCAGCAGAGTAGGGGAAAGCTCCTACAATGAGCAGTACTTC.